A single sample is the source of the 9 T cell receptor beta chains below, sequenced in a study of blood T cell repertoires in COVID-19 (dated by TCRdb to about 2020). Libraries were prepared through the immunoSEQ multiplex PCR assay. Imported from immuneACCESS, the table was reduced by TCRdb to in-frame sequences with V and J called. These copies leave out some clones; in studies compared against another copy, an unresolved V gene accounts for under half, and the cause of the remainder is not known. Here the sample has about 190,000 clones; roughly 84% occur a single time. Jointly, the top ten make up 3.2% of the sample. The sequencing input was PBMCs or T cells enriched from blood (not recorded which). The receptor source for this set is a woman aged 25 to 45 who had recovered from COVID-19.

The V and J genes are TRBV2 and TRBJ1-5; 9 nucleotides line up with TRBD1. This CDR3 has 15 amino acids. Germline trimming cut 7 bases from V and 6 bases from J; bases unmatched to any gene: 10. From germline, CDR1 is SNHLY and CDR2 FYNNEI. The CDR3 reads CASKFGGTGSQPQHF. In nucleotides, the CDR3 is TGTGCCAGCAAATTTGGGGGGACAGGGAGTCAGCCCCAGCATTTT.

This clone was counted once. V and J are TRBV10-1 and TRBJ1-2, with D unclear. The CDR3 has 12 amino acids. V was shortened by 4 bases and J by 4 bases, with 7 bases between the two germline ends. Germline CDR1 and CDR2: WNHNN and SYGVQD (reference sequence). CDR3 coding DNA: TGCGCCAGCAGTGGGGCAGTCTATGGCTACACCTTC. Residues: CASSGAVYGYTF.

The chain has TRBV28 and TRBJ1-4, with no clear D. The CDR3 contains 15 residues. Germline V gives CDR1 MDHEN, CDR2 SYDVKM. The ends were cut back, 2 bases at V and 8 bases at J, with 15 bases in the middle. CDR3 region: CASSLRRTLGEKLFF. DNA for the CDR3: TGTGCCAGCAGTTTACGACGGACTTTGGGGGAAAAACTGTTTTTT.

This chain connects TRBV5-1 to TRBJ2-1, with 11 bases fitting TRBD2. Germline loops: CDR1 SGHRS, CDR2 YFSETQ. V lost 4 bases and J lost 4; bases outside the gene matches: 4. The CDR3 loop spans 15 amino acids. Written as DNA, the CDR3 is TGCGCCAGCAGCGGGACTAGCGGACGATACAATGAGCAGTTCTTC. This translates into CASSGTSGRYNEQFF.

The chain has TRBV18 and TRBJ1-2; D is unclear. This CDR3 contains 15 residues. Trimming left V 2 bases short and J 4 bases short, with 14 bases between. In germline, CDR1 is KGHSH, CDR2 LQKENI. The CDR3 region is CASSPTRADAYGYTF. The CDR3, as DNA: TGTGCCAGCTCACCAACGCGGGCGGATGCCTATGGCTACACCTTC.

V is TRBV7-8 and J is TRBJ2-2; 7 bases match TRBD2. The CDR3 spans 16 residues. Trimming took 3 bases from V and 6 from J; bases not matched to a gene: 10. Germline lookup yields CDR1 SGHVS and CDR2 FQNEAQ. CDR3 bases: TGTGCCAGCAGCTTGGGGGGAGGGAGGCTGTCCGGGGAGCTGTTTTTT. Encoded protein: CASSLGGGRLSGELFF.

The CDR3 DNA sequence: TGTGCCAGCGGGGGGGAAGTAGATAATTCACCCCTCCACTTT. Its translation is CASGGEVDNSPLHF. The chain employs TRBV2 and TRBJ1-6; D may be TRBD1 (5 bases). CDR1 SNHLY and CDR2 FYNNEI come from the germline V gene. V was shortened by 8 bases and J by 5 bases, with 13 bases between the two germline ends. This CDR3 comprises 14 residues.

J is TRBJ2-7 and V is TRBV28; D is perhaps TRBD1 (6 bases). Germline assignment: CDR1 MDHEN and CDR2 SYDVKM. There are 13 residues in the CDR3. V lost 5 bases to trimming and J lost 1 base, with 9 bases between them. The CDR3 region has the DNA TGTGCCAGCAGTGGGGGACAATCCTACGAGCAGTACTTC. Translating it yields CASSGGQSYEQYF. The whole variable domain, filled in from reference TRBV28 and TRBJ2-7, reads DVKVTQSSRYLVKRTGEKVFLECVQDMDHENMFWYRQDPGLGLRLIYFSYDVKMKEKGDIPEGYSVSREKKERFSLILESASTNQTSMYLCASSGGQSYEQYFGPGTRLTVT.

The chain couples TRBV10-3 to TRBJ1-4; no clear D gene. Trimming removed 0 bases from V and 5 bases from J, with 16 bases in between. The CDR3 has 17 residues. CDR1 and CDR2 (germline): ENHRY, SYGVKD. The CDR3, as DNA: TGTGCCATCAGTGAGTCTACTGGTACACCGAGGAATGAAAAACTGTTTTTT. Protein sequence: CAISESTGTPRNEKLFF.